The 23 T cell receptor beta chains below come from one sample, sequenced in a study of identical twins. MiXCR was run by TCRdb on the 5' RACE reads, yielding one entry per CDR3 protein. The sample gives under 1 million distinct CDR3 sequences, 12% of which show up once; 1.5% to 2% is in the top ten. This same sample was also part of a study on yellow fever vaccine responses in identical twins.

Sequenced: PBMCs. Receptor source: a woman aged 18-29 years in good health.

A few counts support this clonotype. The chain links TRBV5-6 to TRBJ2-1; D might be TRBD2 (6 bases). Germline CDR1 reads SGHDT; CDR2 reads YYEEEE. The CDR3 is 18 amino acids. With 0 bases removed from V and 0 bases from J, the gap between germline ends came to 16 bases. The CDR3 DNA follows: TGTGCCAGCAGCTTGGGATGGCGGGACTTAAGCTCCTACAATGAGCAGTTCTTC. It yields the protein CASSLGWRDLSSYNEQFF.

V usage is TRBV20-1 and J usage is TRBJ2-3, with 9 bases that match TRBD1. V gave up 2 bases and J gave up 5 bases; unmatched junction bases: 5. This CDR3 comprises 14 residues. From germline, CDR1 is DFQATT and CDR2 SNEGSKA (reference sequence). DNA of the CDR3: TGCAGTGCTAGACAGACAGGGGGTATAGATACGCAGTATTTT. Protein sequence: CSARQTGGIDTQYF.

This clonotype was seen a few times. The chain links TRBV28 to TRBJ2-1, with D tentatively TRBD1 (6 bases). Per germline, CDR1 MDHEN and CDR2 SYDVKM. This CDR3 is 12 amino acids long. The V and J ends lost 6 bases and 8 bases respectively, with 11 bases between them. The DNA of the CDR3 is TGTGCCAGCAGAACACAGGGTTATGAGCAGTTCTTC. It is translated as CASRTQGYEQFF.

This clonotype was found a few times. The chain is built from TRBV3-1 and TRBJ1-2, with 9 bases identical to TRBD1. Trimming at V came to 1 base and at J to 6 bases, leaving 6 bases not matched to a gene. The CDR3 runs to 15 residues. The germline V gene encodes CDR1 LGHDT and CDR2 YNNKEL (reference sequence). This CDR3 reads CASSQAGTGPHGYTF. In DNA, the CDR3 is TGTGCCAGCAGCCAAGCTGGGACAGGGCCCCATGGCTACACCTTC.

The chain joins TRBV15 to TRBJ2-2; tentative D call: TRBD2 (6 bases). From germline, CDR1 is LNHNV and CDR2 YYDKDF (reference sequence). This CDR3 region has 15 residues. The germline V and J ends were trimmed by 0 bases and 7 bases, with 12 bases remaining between them. The DNA of the CDR3 is TGTGCCACCAGCAGAGATTTGCGGGACCACGGGGAGCTGTTTTTT. This gives the protein CATSRDLRDHGELFF.

This clonotype was observed at least ten times. The chain joins TRBV5-1 to TRBJ2-1; 8 nucleotides agree with TRBD1. V shed 3 bases and J 12 bases; nucleotides not matched to a gene: 14. Germline CDR1 is SGHRS and CDR2 is YFSETQ. CDR3 length equals 15 residues. The CDR3 loop is CASSSTGGEFKGQFF. The CDR3 coding sequence is TGCGCCAGCAGCTCCACAGGGGGAGAGTTCAAAGGGCAGTTCTTC.

This chain connects TRBV10-3 to TRBJ2-5; D is possibly TRBD2 (5 bases). V lost 3 bases, J lost 1 base, and 9 bases lay in between. Germline CDR1 ENHRY, CDR2 SYGVKD. The CDR3 is made up of 14 amino acids. CDR3 in amino acids: CAISDRGIQETQYF. In DNA form, the CDR3 reads TGTGCCATCAGTGATCGGGGAATCCAAGAGACCCAGTACTTC.

This clonotype was detected only a few times. This chain connects TRBV5-1 to TRBJ2-7; tentatively, D is TRBD1 (6 bases). The CDR3 extends over 13 amino acids. Trimming shortened V by 4 bases and J by 6 bases, and 14 bases separated the two germline ends. The germline V gene encodes CDR1 SGHRS and CDR2 YFSETQ. CDR3 residues: CASSALTGREQYF. The CDR3 bases are TGCGCCAGCAGCGCCCTGACAGGTCGCGAGCAGTACTTC.

This clonotype was detected many times. The gene calls are TRBV29-1 and TRBJ2-1; D ambiguous. This CDR3 region has 13 residues. Germline CDR1 and CDR2: SQVTM and ANQGSEA. Trimming stripped 7 bases from V and 6 bases from J, with 16 bases between. CDR3 amino acids: CSGAPRVSNEQFF. The CDR3 DNA is TGCAGCGGTGCGCCAAGGGTTTCCAATGAGCAGTTCTTC.

This clonotype was detected only a few times. The rearrangement links TRBV6-5 to TRBJ2-7; the D is unclear. The ends were cut back, 2 bases at V and 2 bases at J, with 7 bases in the middle. The CDR3 has 13 residues. CDR1 and CDR2 (germline): MNHEY, SVGAGI. The CDR3 loop reads CASSYSLTYEQYF. The DNA for the CDR3 is TGTGCCAGCAGTTACAGCCTAACCTACGAGCAGTACTTC.

This clonotype showed up just a few times. The rearrangement links TRBV25-1 to TRBJ2-7; D ambiguous. Germline CDR1 is MGHDK and CDR2 is SYGVNS. The CDR3 covers 15 residues. V was trimmed by 2 bases and J by 3 bases, leaving 14 bases between them. CDR3 loop: CASSEGLRTVYEQYF. Here the CDR3 DNA reads TGTGCCAGCAGTGAAGGATTAAGGACGGTCTACGAGCAGTACTTC.

The chain has TRBV12-3 or TRBV12-4 and TRBJ2-1, with 16 bases identical to TRBD2. Trimming at V came to 3 bases and at J to 4 bases, leaving 6 bases not matched to a gene. This CDR3 comprises 18 residues. The CDR3 nucleotides are TGTGCCAGCAGTTTTAGTGGGACTAGCGGGAGGGGTTACAATGAGCAGTTCTTC. Translated: CASSFSGTSGRGYNEQFF.

This clonotype was seen more than once but under ten times. Germline is not matched at one junction end, which may reflect a read error. The rearrangement uses TRBV4-1 and TRBJ2-2, with 10 bases lining up with TRBD2. This CDR3 contains 17 residues. Germline V gene lookup returns CDR1 MGHRA and CDR2 YSYEKL. The CDR3 nucleotides read TGCGCCAGCAGCCAAGATGAAGTAGCGGGGGGCACCGGAGAGCTGTTTTTT. Translated, it gives CASSQDEVAGGTGELFF.

Only a few counts were recorded for this clonotype. V usage is TRBV19 and J usage is TRBJ1-1, with no clear D. The CDR3 sequence is 14 residues long. Trimming took off 3 bases at V and 0 bases at J, with 8 bases between the two ends. CDR1 is LNHDA and CDR2 is SQIVND in the germline V gene (reference sequence). CDR3 in amino acids: CASSMRPMNTEAFF. CDR3 sequence (DNA): TGTGCCAGTAGTATGCGGCCGATGAACACTGAAGCTTTCTTT. The full variable domain, its missing parts supplied by reference TRBV19 and TRBJ1-1, is DGGITQSPKYLFRKEGQNVTLSCEQNLNHDAMYWYRQDPGQGLRLIYYSQIVNDFQKGDIAEGYSVSREKKESFPLTVTSAQKNPTAFYLCASSMRPMNTEAFFGQGTRLTVV.

A word on this clonotype: The junction and the germline gene differ at one end; a read error may be behind it. The rearrangement uses TRBV7-2 and TRBJ2-2; TRBD2 is a possible D gene (5 bases). Germline CDR1 and CDR2: SGHTA and FQGNSA. The CDR3 sequence is 15 residues long. The CDR3 protein is CASSFTSSNTGEPFF. The CDR3 DNA sequence: TGTGCCAGCAGTTTCACGTCTTCTAACACCGGGGAGCCGTTTTTT.

In this sample, this clonotype turned up many times. The genes are TRBV12-3 or TRBV12-4 and TRBJ1-5, with D uncertain. The CDR3 spans 15 residues. Trimming left V 6 bases short and J 1 base short, with 13 bases between. The CDR3 loop reads CASSPDARSNQPQHF. The CDR3 region has the DNA TGTGCCAGCAGCCCGGACGCAAGAAGCAATCAGCCCCAGCATTTT.

A few counts support this clonotype. The CDR3, as DNA: TGTGCCAGCAGCTTTGGCCGACGGTCGCAAAACATTCAGTACTTC. This encodes CASSFGRRSQNIQYF. This chain connects TRBV5-6 to TRBJ2-4, with D unclear. CDR1 is SGHDT, CDR2 YYEEEE, per germline. V lost 2 bases to trimming and J lost 5 bases, with 14 bases between them. The CDR3 is made up of 15 amino acids. The full variable domain, in which reference TRBV5-6 and TRBJ2-4 provide the parts outside the CDR3, is DAGVTQSPTHLIKTRGQQVTLRCSPKSGHDTVSWYQQALGQGPQFIFQYYEEEERQRGNFPDRFSGHQFPNYSSELNVNALLLGDSALYLCASSFGRRSQNIQYFGAGTRLSVL.

This clonotype was recorded at least ten times. For the CDR3, the DNA is TGCGCCAGCAGCTTGGAGGGGATGAACACCGGGGAGCTGTTTTTT. Protein product: CASSLEGMNTGELFF. The genes are TRBV5-1 and TRBJ2-2, with D tentatively TRBD1 (5 bases). Per the germline V gene, CDR1 is SGHRS and CDR2 is YFSETQ. V lost 0 bases and J 1 base, leaving 7 bases between the germline ends. CDR3 length: 15 residues.

In its sample, this clonotype was seen a few times. The chain combines TRBV7-3 with TRBJ2-1; 11 bases map to TRBD2. Germline CDR1 reads SGHTA; CDR2 reads FQGTGA. V shed 6 bases, J shed 2 bases, and the junction held 3 bases outside the gene matches. This CDR3 region has 15 residues. CDR3 loop: CASSATSGTYNEQFF. As DNA, the CDR3 is TGTGCCAGCAGTGCGACTAGCGGGACCTACAATGAGCAGTTCTTC.

The rearrangement joins TRBV24-1 to TRBJ2-5; 8 bases line up with TRBD1. V lost 4 bases and J lost 3; bases outside the gene matches: 6. There are 15 residues in the CDR3. Germline V gives CDR1 KGHDR, CDR2 SFDVKD. In nucleotides, the CDR3 is TGTGCCACCAGTGACCTAGACAGGGGTAAAGAGACCCAGTACTTC. This sequence encodes CATSDLDRGKETQYF.

The gene calls are TRBV12-3 or TRBV12-4 and TRBJ2-1; 7 bases match TRBD2. The CDR3 sequence is 15 residues long. The junction had 6 bases not matched to a gene; V was cut back by 3 bases and J by 4 bases. CDR3 coding DNA: TGTGCCAGCAGTTTCGGACTAGAGCCTTACAATGAGCAGTTCTTC. This encodes CASSFGLEPYNEQFF.

V and J are TRBV11-2 and TRBJ2-3; 12 nucleotides match TRBD2. The V gene's germline CDR1 is SGHAT and CDR2 FQNNGV. Unmatched junction bases numbered 4, after V lost 1 base and J lost 5 bases. CDR3 length equals 16 residues. For the CDR3, the DNA is TGTGCCAGCAGCTTAGTGCCTAGCGGGAGGGGAGATACGCAGTATTTT. It is translated as CASSLVPSGRGDTQYF. The full variable domain, its missing parts supplied by reference TRBV11-2 and TRBJ2-3, is EAGVAQSPRYKIIEKRQSVAFWCNPISGHATLYWYQQILGQGPKLLIQFQNNGVVDDSQLPKDRFSAERLKGVDSTLKIQPAKLEDSAVYLCASSLVPSGRGDTQYFGPGTRLTVL.

The chain recombines TRBV7-3 with TRBJ2-1; 7 positions agree with TRBD2. The germline CDR1 and CDR2 sequences are SGHTA and FQGTGA. Germline trimming cut 5 bases from V and 4 bases from J; bases unmatched to any gene: 11. CDR3 length: 16 amino acids. CDR3 residues: CASSPSGRERYNEQFF. The CDR3 nucleotides read TGTGCCAGCAGCCCCTCCGGGCGGGAGAGGTACAATGAGCAGTTCTTC.